A single sample is the source of the 30 T cell receptor beta chains below, sequenced in a study of technical replicates of blood from several donors. TCRdb's copy holds only in-frame clones and misses some; the assay was immunoSEQ multiplex PCR. The sample lists approximately 73,000 clones, 80% to 95% occurring once. Specimen: T cells isolated from PBMCs. The receptor set was obtained from a human donor in good health.

The gene calls are TRBV7-3 and TRBJ2-1; 10 bases agree with TRBD2. V dropped 5 bases and J dropped 4; count of bases not matched to a gene: 5. The CDR3 extends over 15 amino acids. CDR1 and CDR2 (germline): SGHTA, FQGTGA. The CDR3 protein is CASSQGLAIYNEQFF. The CDR3 nucleotides are TGTGCCAGCAGCCAGGGACTAGCGATATACAATGAGCAGTTCTTC.

The chain links TRBV9 to TRBJ1-1; D is possibly TRBD1 (6 bases). Germline V gene data show CDR1 as SGDLS and CDR2 as YYNGEE. CDR3 length equals 14 residues. Trimming pared 4 bases from V and 4 bases from J, leaving 14 bases between. The CDR3 loop reads CASSPTGILTEAFF. The CDR3 nucleotides are TGTGCCAGCAGCCCCACAGGGATACTCACTGAAGCTTTCTTT.

This chain uses TRBV18 with TRBJ2-1, with D possibly TRBD2 on 6 matching bases. Trimming cost V 2 bases and J 7 bases, with 15 bases left between them. This CDR3 region has 15 residues. Germline CDR1 and CDR2: KGHSH and LQKENI. The CDR3 DNA is TGTGCCAGCTCACCAACGCGGAGGGAGCTGAATGAGCAGTTCTTC. This encodes CASSPTRRELNEQFF. Together with reference TRBV18 and TRBJ2-1, the CDR3 gives the full variable domain: NAGVMQNPRHLVRRRGQEARLRCSPMKGHSHVYWYRQLPEEGLKFMVYLQKENIIDESGMPKERFSAEFPKEGPSILRIQQVVRGDSAAYFCASSPTRRELNEQFFGPGTRLTVL.

This clone occurred once. The chain combines TRBV6-5 with TRBJ2-7; 10 positions match TRBD2. J gave up 6 bases and V 6 bases, and 11 bases lay outside the gene matches. Per the germline V gene, CDR1 is MNHEY and CDR2 is SVGAGI. This CDR3 contains 15 residues. The CDR3 DNA is TGTGCCAGCAGAAAAAAAAGACTAGCGGGTATCGAGCAGTACTTC. Amino acid sequence: CASRKKRLAGIEQYF.

The CDR3 spells CASSLSRGHPQHF. In nucleotides, the CDR3 is TGTGCCAGCAGCTTAAGCAGGGGGCACCCCCAGCATTTT. J is TRBJ1-5 and V is TRBV7-6; 8 bases match TRBD1. V lost 2 bases to trimming and J lost 10 bases; unmatched junction nucleotides: 4. Germline CDR1 and CDR2: SGHVS and FNYEAQ. The CDR3 extends over 13 amino acids.

This chain joins TRBV29-1 and TRBJ2-5, with a possible D match to TRBD1 (6 bases). The CDR3 is 12 residues long. CDR1 and CDR2 (germline): SQVTM, ANQGSEA. V was shortened by 7 bases and J by 4 bases, with 13 bases between the two germline ends. Written as DNA, the CDR3 is TGCAGCGCAAGGACAGAGGGAGAGACCCAGTACTTC. Encoded protein: CSARTEGETQYF.

The chain links TRBV19 to TRBJ2-3; 8 nucleotides align to TRBD1. This CDR3 is 17 amino acids long. The germline V gene encodes CDR1 LNHDA and CDR2 SQIVND (reference sequence). V was clipped by 5 bases and J by 2 bases; unmatched bases: 12. The CDR3 spells CASSPVPTGEYTDTQYF. In nucleotides, the CDR3 is TGTGCCAGTAGTCCAGTCCCGACAGGGGAGTACACAGATACGCAGTATTTT.

V gene TRBV30 combines with J gene TRBJ1-2; 8 bases agree with TRBD1. With 2 bases clipped from V and 6 bases from J, the junction kept 5 bases outside the gene matches. Germline V gene lookup returns CDR1 GTSNPN and CDR2 SVGIG (reference sequence). The CDR3 runs to 13 residues. CDR3 sequence (DNA): TGTGCCTGGAGTTCAGGGGGCGCCGATGGCTACACCTTC. Its protein is CAWSSGGADGYTF. The complete variable domain, with remaining parts taken from reference TRBV30 and TRBJ1-2, reads SQTIHQWPATLVQPVGSPLSLECTVEGTSNPNLYWYRQAAGRGLQLLFYSVGIGQISSEVPQNLSASRPQDRQFILSSKKLLLSDSGFYLCAWSSGGADGYTFGSGTRLTVV.

This clone was observed a handful of times. The genes are TRBV2 and TRBJ1-2; D is possibly TRBD1 (5 bases). CDR1 and CDR2 from the germline V gene are SNHLY and FYNNEI. This CDR3 has 13 residues. V lost 7 bases and J 8 bases, leaving 17 bases between the germline ends. CDR3 amino acids: CASTGGRGNGYTF. CDR3 nucleotide sequence: TGTGCCAGCACCGGGGGTAGAGGGAACGGCTACACCTTC.

The chain employs TRBV27 and TRBJ2-5, with a tentative D call TRBD2 (6 bases). The CDR3 consists of 15 residues. The germline V gene encodes CDR1 MNHEY and CDR2 SMNVEV (reference sequence). Trimming pared 3 bases from V and 5 bases from J, leaving 16 bases between. DNA for the CDR3: TGTGCCAGCAGTTTGCAAAGAGGAGGGCGGGAGACCCAGTACTTC. Residues: CASSLQRGGRETQYF.

V and J are TRBV9 and TRBJ2-1, with 9 bases that match TRBD2. Germline CDR1 SGDLS, CDR2 YYNGEE. This CDR3 has 16 amino acids. The V segment lost 0 bases and the J segment 7 bases; nucleotides outside the gene matches: 8. The CDR3 reads CASSVGGSGRTNEQFF. For the CDR3, the DNA is TGTGCCAGCAGCGTAGGGGGTAGCGGGAGAACTAATGAGCAGTTCTTC.

This sequence joins TRBV10-3 and TRBJ2-1; D is unclear. Germline CDR1 reads ENHRY; CDR2 reads SYGVKD. Between the trimmed V and J ends, which lost 3 bases and 10 bases, there was a span of 10 bases. The CDR3 has 12 residues. CDR3 loop: CAISESTFEQFF. The CDR3, as DNA: TGTGCCATCAGTGAATCTACCTTCGAGCAGTTCTTC.

This clone was seen a handful of times. The rearrangement uses TRBV27 and TRBJ1-2, with 7 bases identical to TRBD1. This CDR3 is 11 amino acids long. Germline V gene lookup returns CDR1 MNHEY and CDR2 SMNVEV (reference sequence). V lost 11 bases and J lost 4; bases outside the gene matches: 4. As DNA, the CDR3 is TGTGCCGACCGACAGGGCTATGGCTACACCTTC. This encodes CADRQGYGYTF.

V usage is TRBV4-3 and J usage is TRBJ1-1, with a possible D match to TRBD1 (5 bases). CDR1 LGHNA and CDR2 YSLEER come from the germline V gene. The CDR3 extends over 14 amino acids. V was shortened by 4 bases and J by 8 bases, with 17 bases between the two germline ends. DNA for the CDR3: TGCGCCAGCAGCCGGGCCGGGGGTTCCGAGGAAGCTTTCTTT. This codes for CASSRAGGSEEAFF.

The DNA for the CDR3 is TGTGCCAGTACTTACAGACAACGCAATCAGCCCCAGCATTTT. Encoded protein: CASTYRQRNQPQHF. V usage is TRBV19 and J usage is TRBJ1-5; D remains ambiguous. The CDR3 consists of 14 residues. Trimming took off 7 bases at V and 2 bases at J, with 12 bases between the two ends. Looked up from germline, CDR1 is LNHDA and CDR2 is SQIVND (reference sequence).

The V and J genes are TRBV5-1 and TRBJ2-3, with D possibly being TRBD1 (5 bases). Trimming removed 4 bases from V and 3 bases from J, with 12 bases in between. CDR3 length equals 14 residues. The germline V gene has CDR1 SGHRS and CDR2 YFSETQ. In DNA, the CDR3 is TGCGCCAGCAGCCCGGTCGCAGGGACAGATACGCAGTATTTT. It encodes CASSPVAGTDTQYF.

The rearrangement uses TRBV6-1 and TRBJ2-1; D is perhaps TRBD2 (6 bases). The V gene lost 8 bases and the J gene lost 13 bases, with 21 bases spanning the gap. The CDR3 covers 13 residues. Germline CDR1 is MNHNS and CDR2 is SASEGT. CDR3 DNA sequence: TGTGCCAGCGGGGACGGCCTAGTGGGGGGACAGTTCTTC. It translates to CASGDGLVGGQFF.

The rearrangement uses TRBV28 and TRBJ1-1, with TRBD1 identical over 7 bases. The CDR3 sequence is 15 residues long. Trimming removed 6 bases from V and 2 bases from J; junction bases left unmatched: 9. Germline lookup yields CDR1 MDHEN and CDR2 SYDVKM. CDR3 in DNA: TGTGCCAGCAGCCATGGGACAGCCCTCAACACTGAAGCTTTCTTT. Its protein product is CASSHGTALNTEAFF.

CDR3 nucleotide sequence: TGTGCCTGGAGTGTACGCCAGGGGAAAGAGACCCAGTACTTC. Translation: CAWSVRQGKETQYF. The gene calls are TRBV30 and TRBJ2-5, with D possibly TRBD1 on 6 matching bases. Trimming took off 0 bases at V and 3 bases at J, with 11 bases between the two ends. The CDR3 is made up of 14 amino acids. Germline V gene data show CDR1 as GTSNPN and CDR2 as SVGIG (reference sequence).

The V call is TRBV5-1, the J call TRBJ2-1; 10 nucleotides align to TRBD2. The germline V gene encodes CDR1 SGHRS and CDR2 YFSETQ. The V segment lost 2 bases and the J segment 7 bases; nucleotides outside the gene matches: 6. The CDR3 length is 15 residues. CDR3: CASSLRAGGRNEQFF. In DNA form, the CDR3 reads TGCGCCAGCAGCTTAAGAGCGGGAGGGCGGAATGAGCAGTTCTTC.

The CDR3 region has the DNA TGTGCCAGCTCACCACCGGGACTAGCGGGAGGGCACTCCTACGAGCAGTACTTC. Protein product: CASSPPGLAGGHSYEQYF. The V and J genes are TRBV18 and TRBJ2-7, with 16 bases lining up with TRBD2. V dropped 0 bases and J dropped 0; count of bases not matched to a gene: 2. The CDR3 has 18 residues. Germline V gene lookup returns CDR1 KGHSH and CDR2 LQKENI.

The rearrangement uses TRBV5-4 and TRBJ2-7, with 16 bases identical to TRBD2. From germline, CDR1 is SGHNT and CDR2 YYREEE (reference sequence). The CDR3 has 15 amino acids. The V segment lost 4 bases and the J segment 4 bases; nucleotides outside the gene matches: 2. The DNA of the CDR3 is TGTGCCAGCAGCCAGGGACTAGCGGGAGGGTACGAGCAGTACTTC. Encoded protein: CASSQGLAGGYEQYF.

The chain combines TRBV28 with TRBJ2-7; D is perhaps TRBD1 (5 bases). Trimming stripped 6 bases from V and 5 bases from J, with 5 bases between. Germline CDR1 is MDHEN and CDR2 is SYDVKM. The CDR3 length is 10 residues. For the CDR3, the DNA is TGTGCCAGCAGGGGGCACGAGCAGTACTTC. It is translated as CASRGHEQYF.

The rearrangement links TRBV19 to TRBJ1-2; no reliable D call. The germline V and J ends were trimmed by 5 bases and 5 bases, with 18 bases remaining between them. Germline CDR1 LNHDA, CDR2 SQIVND (reference sequence). There are 15 residues in the CDR3. The CDR3 DNA sequence: TGTGCCAGTAGTCCGTCTGTAGCGGCCAAGTATGGCTACACCTTC. Encoded protein: CASSPSVAAKYGYTF. The full variable domain, its missing parts supplied by reference TRBV19 and TRBJ1-2, is DGGITQSPKYLFRKEGQNVTLSCEQNLNHDAMYWYRQDPGQGLRLIYYSQIVNDFQKGDIAEGYSVSREKKESFPLTVTSAQKNPTAFYLCASSPSVAAKYGYTFGSGTRLTVV.

The rearrangement uses TRBV19 and TRBJ1-2; the match to TRBD1 covers 10 bases. J was trimmed by 8 bases and V by 5 bases; bases with no gene match: 8. CDR1 and CDR2 (germline): LNHDA, SQIVND (reference sequence). The CDR3 totals 14 residues. The CDR3 spells CASSLGQGSGGYTF. Written as DNA, the CDR3 is TGTGCCAGTAGTTTGGGACAGGGGAGTGGAGGCTACACCTTC.

The gene calls are TRBV4-2 and TRBJ2-7; D call uncertain. In germline, CDR1 is LGHNA, CDR2 YNFKEQ. V was trimmed by 3 bases and J by 5 bases, leaving 11 bases between them. The CDR3 has 13 amino acids. Here the CDR3 reads CASSQVPKDEQYF. DNA for the CDR3: TGTGCCAGCAGCCAGGTCCCTAAAGACGAGCAGTACTTC.

The V call is TRBV11-3, the J call TRBJ1-4; 7 nucleotides agree with TRBD1. The CDR3 is made up of 16 amino acids. The J segment lost 4 bases and the V segment lost 1 base, leaving 6 bases of the junction unmatched. Germline V gives CDR1 SGHNT, CDR2 YENEEA. CDR3 residues: CASSLGRGPGNEKLFF. The CDR3, as DNA: TGTGCCAGCAGCTTAGGTAGGGGGCCGGGTAATGAAAAACTGTTTTTT.

The gene calls are TRBV27 and TRBJ2-7; 7 bases are a match to TRBD2. From germline, CDR1 is MNHEY and CDR2 SMNVEV (reference sequence). V lost 5 bases to trimming and J lost 3 bases; unmatched junction nucleotides: 4. The CDR3 runs 13 residues. The CDR3 nucleotides are TGTGCCAGCAGTCTGGGACTATTCTACGAGCAGTACTTC. It codes for CASSLGLFYEQYF.

The chain carries TRBV7-3 and TRBJ2-1, with TRBD2 matching 9 bases. With 2 bases clipped from V and 5 bases from J, the junction kept 4 bases outside the gene matches. Germline V gives CDR1 SGHTA, CDR2 FQGTGA. The CDR3 loop spans 15 amino acids. The CDR3 nucleotides read TGTGCCAGCAGCTTATCGCCTAGCGGGAACAATGAGCAGTTCTTC. This gives the protein CASSLSPSGNNEQFF.

The chain employs TRBV13 and TRBJ2-7; D gene ambiguous. V was clipped by 4 bases and J by 3 bases, with 4 bases between them. The germline gives CDR1 PRHDT, CDR2 FYEKMQ (reference sequence). The CDR3 totals 11 residues. DNA of the CDR3: TGTGCCAGCAGCTACAACTACGAGCAGTACTTC. This translates into CASSYNYEQYF.